This TCR beta chain was obtained from a study of cytomegalovirus exposure and HLA in healthy donors. The primer mix had 60 Vbeta and 13 Jbeta primers. The data were produced by immunoSEQ multiplex PCR, yet TCRdb's version contains in-frame clones alone and is incomplete. The data contain 160,000 or so clones, roughly 75% of them singletons. V lost 7 bases and J 2 bases, leaving 15 bases between the germline ends. Germline V gives CDR1 LNHDA, CDR2 SQIVND (reference sequence). The CDR3 consists of 16 residues. The sequenced material came from PBMCs. The source is a female donor in good health and CMV-seronegative. The chain links TRBV19 to TRBJ2-6; tentative D call: TRBD2 (6 bases). Written as DNA, the CDR3 is TGTGCCAGTACCCCCTGGGGGAGGCCTGGGGCCAACGTCCTGACTTTC. It codes for CASTPWGRPGANVLTF.